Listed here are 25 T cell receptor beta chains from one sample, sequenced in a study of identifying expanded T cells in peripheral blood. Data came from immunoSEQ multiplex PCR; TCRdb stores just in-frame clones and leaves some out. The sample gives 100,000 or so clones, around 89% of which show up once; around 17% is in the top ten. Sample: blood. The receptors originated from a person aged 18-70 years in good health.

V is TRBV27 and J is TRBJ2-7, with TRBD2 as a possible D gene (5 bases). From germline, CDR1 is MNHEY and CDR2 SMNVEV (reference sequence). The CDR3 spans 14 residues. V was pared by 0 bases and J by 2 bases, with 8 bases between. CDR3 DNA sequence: TGTGCCAGCAGTTTATCTAGCGCAGCCTACGAGCAGTACTTC. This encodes CASSLSSAAYEQYF.

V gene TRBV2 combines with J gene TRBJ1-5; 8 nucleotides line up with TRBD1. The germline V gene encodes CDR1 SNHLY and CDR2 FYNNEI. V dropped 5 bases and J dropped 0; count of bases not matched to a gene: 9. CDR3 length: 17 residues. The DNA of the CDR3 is TGTGCCAGCAGTATGGGACAGGTTTTTTATAGCAATCAGCCCCAGCATTTT. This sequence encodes CASSMGQVFYSNQPQHF.

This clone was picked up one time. The CDR3 coding sequence is TGTGCCACCAGCAGAGATCCCTTGGGGGCCACTGAAGCTTTCTTT. Its translation is CATSRDPLGATEAFF. The chain recombines TRBV15 with TRBJ1-1; D may be TRBD1 (6 bases). The germline gives CDR1 LNHNV, CDR2 YYDKDF (reference sequence). The V gene lost 0 bases and the J gene lost 4 bases, with 12 bases spanning the gap. The length of the CDR3 is 15 residues. The whole variable domain, filled in from reference TRBV15 and TRBJ1-1, reads DAMVIQNPRYQVTQFGKPVTLSCSQTLNHNVMYWYQQKSSQAPKLLFHYYDKDFNNEADTPDNFQSRRPNTSFCFLDIRSPGLGDTAMYLCATSRDPLGATEAFFGQGTRLTVV.

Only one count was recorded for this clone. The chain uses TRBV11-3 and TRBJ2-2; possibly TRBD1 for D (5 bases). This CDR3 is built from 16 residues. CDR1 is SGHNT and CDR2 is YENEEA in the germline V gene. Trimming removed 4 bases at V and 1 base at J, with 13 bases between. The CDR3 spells CASSSKGFWNTGELFF. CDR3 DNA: TGTGCCAGCAGCTCTAAGGGGTTCTGGAACACCGGGGAGCTGTTTTTT.

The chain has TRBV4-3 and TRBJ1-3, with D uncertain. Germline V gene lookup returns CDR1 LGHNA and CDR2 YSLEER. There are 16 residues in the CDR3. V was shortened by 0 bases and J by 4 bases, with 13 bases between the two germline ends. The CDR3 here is CASSQDRADRGNTIYF. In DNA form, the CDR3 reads TGCGCCAGCAGCCAAGATCGGGCAGACCGCGGAAACACCATATATTTT.

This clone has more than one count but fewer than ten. DNA for the CDR3: TGCGCCAGCAGCCAAGTAGGACCCCCCCGGGATTCACCCCTCCACTTT. This translates into CASSQVGPPRDSPLHF. The chain recombines TRBV4-3 with TRBJ1-6; D ambiguous. V gave up 1 base and J gave up 8 bases, with 15 bases separating them. The germline V gene has CDR1 LGHNA and CDR2 YSLEER. The CDR3 loop spans 16 amino acids.

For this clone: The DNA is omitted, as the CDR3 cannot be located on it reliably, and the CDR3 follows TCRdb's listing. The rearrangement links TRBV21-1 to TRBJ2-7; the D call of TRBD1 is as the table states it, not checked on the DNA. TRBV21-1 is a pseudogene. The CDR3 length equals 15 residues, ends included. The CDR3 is CASSKVATGAYEQYF.

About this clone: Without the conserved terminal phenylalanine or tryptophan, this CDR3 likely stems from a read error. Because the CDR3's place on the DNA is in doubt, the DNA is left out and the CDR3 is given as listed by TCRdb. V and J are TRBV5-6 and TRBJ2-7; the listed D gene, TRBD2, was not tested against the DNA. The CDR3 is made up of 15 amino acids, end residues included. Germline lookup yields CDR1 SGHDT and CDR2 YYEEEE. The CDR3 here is CASSLFTSGGASPAY.

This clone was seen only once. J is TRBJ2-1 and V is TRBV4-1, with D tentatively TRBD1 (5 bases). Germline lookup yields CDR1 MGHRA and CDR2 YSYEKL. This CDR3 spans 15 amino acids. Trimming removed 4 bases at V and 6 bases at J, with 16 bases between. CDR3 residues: CASSLRVNGLNEQFF. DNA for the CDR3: TGCGCCAGCAGCCTCAGGGTTAATGGTCTCAATGAGCAGTTCTTC.

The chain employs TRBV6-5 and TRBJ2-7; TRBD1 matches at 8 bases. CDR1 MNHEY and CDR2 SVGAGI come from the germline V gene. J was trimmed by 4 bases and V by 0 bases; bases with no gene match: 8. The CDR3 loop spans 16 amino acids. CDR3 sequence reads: CASSYSSTGATYEQYF. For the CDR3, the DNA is TGTGCCAGCAGTTACTCTTCGACAGGGGCGACTTACGAGCAGTACTTC.

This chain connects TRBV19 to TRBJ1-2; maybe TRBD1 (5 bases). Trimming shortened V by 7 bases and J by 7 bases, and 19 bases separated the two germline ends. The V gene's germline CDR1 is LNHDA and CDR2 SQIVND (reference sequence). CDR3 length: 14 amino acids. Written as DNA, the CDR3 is TGTGCCAGTAAAAATACGGGACCCCTGCGTGGCTACACCTTC. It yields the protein CASKNTGPLRGYTF.

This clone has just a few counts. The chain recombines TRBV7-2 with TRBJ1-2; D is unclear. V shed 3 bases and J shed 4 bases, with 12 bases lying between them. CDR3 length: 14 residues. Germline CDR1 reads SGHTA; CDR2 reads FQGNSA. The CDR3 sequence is CASSFQPTIYGYTF. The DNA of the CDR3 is TGTGCCAGCAGCTTCCAACCCACTATCTATGGCTACACCTTC. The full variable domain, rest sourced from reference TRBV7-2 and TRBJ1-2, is GAGVSQSPSNKVTEKGKDVELRCDPISGHTALYWYRQSLGQGLEFLIYFQGNSAPDKSGLPSDRFSAERTGGSVSTLTIQRTQQEDSAVYLCASSFQPTIYGYTFGSGTRLTVV.

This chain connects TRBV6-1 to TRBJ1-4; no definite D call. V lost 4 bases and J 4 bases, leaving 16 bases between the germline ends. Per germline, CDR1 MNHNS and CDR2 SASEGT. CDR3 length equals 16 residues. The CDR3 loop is CASSGALLGLNEKLFF. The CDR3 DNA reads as TGTGCCAGCAGTGGAGCTCTCCTAGGCCTTAATGAAAAACTGTTTTTT.

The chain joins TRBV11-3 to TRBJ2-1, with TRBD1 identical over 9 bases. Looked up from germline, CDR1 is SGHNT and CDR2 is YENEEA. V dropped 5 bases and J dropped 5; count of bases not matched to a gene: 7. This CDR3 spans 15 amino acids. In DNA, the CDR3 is TGTGCCAGCAGCGACGGACAGGGGAAAAACAATGAGCAGTTCTTC. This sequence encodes CASSDGQGKNNEQFF.

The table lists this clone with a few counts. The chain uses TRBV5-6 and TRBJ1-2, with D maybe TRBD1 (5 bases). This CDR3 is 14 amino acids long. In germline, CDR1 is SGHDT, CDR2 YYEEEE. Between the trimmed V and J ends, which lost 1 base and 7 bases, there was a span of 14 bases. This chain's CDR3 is CASSLSWTGGGYTF. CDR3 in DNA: TGTGCCAGCAGCTTGTCCTGGACGGGGGGTGGCTACACCTTC.

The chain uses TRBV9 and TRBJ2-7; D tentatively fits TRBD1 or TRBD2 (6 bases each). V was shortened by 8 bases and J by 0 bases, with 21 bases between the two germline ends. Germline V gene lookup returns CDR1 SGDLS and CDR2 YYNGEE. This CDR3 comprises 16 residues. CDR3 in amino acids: CARRDKGPASSYEQYF. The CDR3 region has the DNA TGTGCCAGGCGGGACAAGGGGCCGGCGAGCTCCTACGAGCAGTACTTC.

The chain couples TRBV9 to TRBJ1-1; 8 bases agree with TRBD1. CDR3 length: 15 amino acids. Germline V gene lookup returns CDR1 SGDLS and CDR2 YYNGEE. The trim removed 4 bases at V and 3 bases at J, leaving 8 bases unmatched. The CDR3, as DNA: TGTGCCAGCAGCTCCCAACAGGGGGGGTACACTGAAGCTTTCTTT. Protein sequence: CASSSQQGGYTEAFF.

For the CDR3, the DNA is TGTGCCAGCAGCCTAAAGGACAGGGAGTTAGAAAAACTGTTTTTT. Amino acids: CASSLKDRELEKLFF. This chain uses TRBV7-9 with TRBJ1-4; TRBD1 agrees at 8 bases. V lost 5 bases, J lost 8 bases, and 10 bases stayed unmatched. The CDR3 length is 15 residues. Germline CDR1 and CDR2: SEHNR and FQNEAQ (reference sequence).

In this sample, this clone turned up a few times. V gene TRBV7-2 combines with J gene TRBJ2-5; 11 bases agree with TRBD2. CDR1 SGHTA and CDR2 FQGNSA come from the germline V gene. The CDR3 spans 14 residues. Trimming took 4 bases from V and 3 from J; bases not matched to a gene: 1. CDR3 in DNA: TGTGCCAGCAGCTCACTAGCGGGGGAAGAGACCCAGTACTTC. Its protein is CASSSLAGEETQYF.

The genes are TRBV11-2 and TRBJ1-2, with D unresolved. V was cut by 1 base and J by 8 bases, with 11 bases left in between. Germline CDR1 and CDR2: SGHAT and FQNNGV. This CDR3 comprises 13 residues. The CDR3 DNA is TGTGCCAGCAGCTTAGGGCATAAGTTGGGCTACACCTTC. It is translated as CASSLGHKLGYTF. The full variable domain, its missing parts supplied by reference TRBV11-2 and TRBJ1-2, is EAGVAQSPRYKIIEKRQSVAFWCNPISGHATLYWYQQILGQGPKLLIQFQNNGVVDDSQLPKDRFSAERLKGVDSTLKIQPAKLEDSAVYLCASSLGHKLGYTFGSGTRLTVV.

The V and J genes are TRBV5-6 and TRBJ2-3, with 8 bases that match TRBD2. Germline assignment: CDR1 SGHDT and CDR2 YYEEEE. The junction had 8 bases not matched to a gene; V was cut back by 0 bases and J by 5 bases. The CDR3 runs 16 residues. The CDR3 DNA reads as TGTGCCAGCAGCTTGGGGTTCGGGGGGGGCAGAGATACGCAGTATTTT. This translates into CASSLGFGGGRDTQYF. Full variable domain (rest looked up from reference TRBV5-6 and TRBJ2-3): DAGVTQSPTHLIKTRGQQVTLRCSPKSGHDTVSWYQQALGQGPQFIFQYYEEEERQRGNFPDRFSGHQFPNYSSELNVNALLLGDSALYLCASSLGFGGGRDTQYFGPGTRLTVL.

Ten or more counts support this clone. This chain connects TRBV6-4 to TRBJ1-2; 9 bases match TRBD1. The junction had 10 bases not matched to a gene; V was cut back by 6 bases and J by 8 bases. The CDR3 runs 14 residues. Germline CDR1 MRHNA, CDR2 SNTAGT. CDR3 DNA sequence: TGTGCCAGCAGCGATGGGACAGGGCTAAGAGGCTACACCTTC. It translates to CASSDGTGLRGYTF.

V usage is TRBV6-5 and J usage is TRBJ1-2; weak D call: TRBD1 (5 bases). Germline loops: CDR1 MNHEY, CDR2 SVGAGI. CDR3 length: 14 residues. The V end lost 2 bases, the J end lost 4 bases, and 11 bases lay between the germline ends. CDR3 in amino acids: CASSYRGRTYGYTF. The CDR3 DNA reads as TGTGCCAGCAGTTACAGGGGCCGCACCTATGGCTACACCTTC.

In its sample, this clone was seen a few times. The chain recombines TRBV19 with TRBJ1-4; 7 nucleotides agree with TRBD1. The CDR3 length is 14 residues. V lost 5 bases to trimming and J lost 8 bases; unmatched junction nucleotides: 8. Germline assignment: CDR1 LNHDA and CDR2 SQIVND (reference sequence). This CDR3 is CASSPGTAPEKLFF. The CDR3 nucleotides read TGTGCCAGTAGTCCAGGGACAGCTCCCGAAAAACTGTTTTTT.

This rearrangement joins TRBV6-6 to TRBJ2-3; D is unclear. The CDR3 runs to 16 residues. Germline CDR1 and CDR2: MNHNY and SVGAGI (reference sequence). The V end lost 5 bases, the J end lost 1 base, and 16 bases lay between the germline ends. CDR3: CASSLPYIDRTDTQYF. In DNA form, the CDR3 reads TGTGCCAGCAGTCTGCCCTACATCGACCGCACAGATACGCAGTATTTT.